The clone carrying this T cell receptor (beta chain) turned up a few times. These data are taken from a study of beta chain features in type 1 diabetes. TCRB transcripts that were expressed got sequenced, as all of the isolated RNA had been reverse transcribed. Produced via immunoSEQ multiplex PCR; TCRdb's table is partial and in-frame only. The table includes about 350,000 clones, 15% to 20% detected once. This TCR derives from a woman aged 18 to 35 in good health. Input material: naive CD4+ T cells from blood.

CDR3 in DNA: TGCGCCAGCAGCCGGGTGGGGGGGACAGGTACCTACGAGCAGTACTTC. As protein: CASSRVGGTGTYEQYF. This rearrangement joins TRBV4-3 to TRBJ2-7; D is possibly TRBD1 (8 bases). CDR3 length: 16 residues. Trimming cost V 4 bases and J 2 bases, with 18 bases left between them. The germline V gene has CDR1 LGHNA and CDR2 YSLEER.